Below, 13 T cell receptor beta chains from the same sample are listed, as sequenced in a study of cytomegalovirus exposure and HLA in healthy donors. Here immunoSEQ multiplex PCR was the method, and the copy in TCRdb shows in-frame clones only, minus some. The sample records about 220,000 clones, around nine tenths being singletons. Sequencing was carried out using PBMCs. These receptors were collected from a woman aged 18-30 years in good health and CMV-seronegative.

This clone has more than one count but fewer than ten. The rearrangement uses TRBV4-3 and TRBJ2-7; 8 bases are a match to TRBD2. Germline CDR1 reads LGHNA; CDR2 reads YSLEER. CDR3 length: 13 amino acids. J was trimmed by 6 bases and V by 4 bases; bases with no gene match: 5. In DNA, the CDR3 is TGCGCCAGCAGCCTGAGCGGGAGAAGCGAGCAGTACTTC. It yields the protein CASSLSGRSEQYF.

The V gene is TRBV7-8, the J gene TRBJ1-1, with D possibly TRBD1 on 5 matching bases. The V end lost 3 bases, the J end lost 3 bases, and 11 bases lay between the germline ends. CDR3 length equals 14 residues. CDR1 is SGHVS, CDR2 FQNEAQ, per germline. CDR3 sequence (DNA): TGTGCCAGCAGCTTGGGGGGTGGCGACACTGAAGCTTTCTTT. It specifies CASSLGGGDTEAFF.

A few counts support this clone. The chain recombines TRBV28 with TRBJ2-7; 13 nucleotides align to TRBD2. Germline V CDR1 and CDR2: MDHEN, SYDVKM. The CDR3 length is 17 residues. V lost 5 bases, J lost 7 bases, and 14 bases stayed unmatched. In DNA, the CDR3 is TGTGCCAGCAGTCCGTTAACTAGCGGGAGGGCCTCAGGAGAGCAGTACTTC. Its translation: CASSPLTSGRASGEQYF.

Note on this clone: This CDR3 is also generated by other DNA sequences in the sample. The V gene is TRBV28, the J gene TRBJ2-7, with D perhaps TRBD1 (6 bases). This CDR3 contains 12 residues. Trimming took 4 bases from V and 3 from J, leaving 7 bases between them. Germline V gives CDR1 MDHEN, CDR2 SYDVKM. CDR3 region: CASSSTGYEQYF. In DNA, the CDR3 is TGTGCCAGCAGTTCGACAGGCTACGAGCAGTACTTC.

The chain couples TRBV7-9 to TRBJ1-4; no reliable D call. CDR1 is SEHNR, CDR2 FQNEAQ, per germline (reference sequence). Trimming took off 1 base at V and 12 bases at J, with 9 bases between the two ends. The CDR3 has 12 amino acids. The CDR3 loop is CASSLGGKELFF. Here the CDR3 DNA reads TGTGCCAGCAGCTTAGGCGGGAAAGAACTGTTTTTT. The full variable domain, with the rest looked up from reference TRBV7-9 and TRBJ1-4, is DTGVSQNPRHKITKRGQNVTFRCDPISEHNRLYWYRQTLGQGPEFLTYFQNEAQLEKSRLLSDRFSAERPKGSFSTLEIQRTEQGDSAMYLCASSLGGKELFFGSGTQLSVL.

This rearrangement joins TRBV28 to TRBJ1-2, with 9 nucleotides matching TRBD1. Germline loops: CDR1 MDHEN, CDR2 SYDVKM. The CDR3 sequence is 15 residues long. Trimming removed 11 bases from V and 0 bases from J; junction bases left unmatched: 10. CDR3 sequence (DNA): TGTGCCGCAGGACAGGGGTTGATTACTAACTATGGCTACACCTTC. Encoded protein: CAAGQGLITNYGYTF.

V is TRBV28 and J is TRBJ2-7; 7 bases match TRBD1. V trimming: 6 bases; J trimming: 5 bases; junction bases outside the gene matches: 4. The CDR3 extends over 12 amino acids. The germline V gene has CDR1 MDHEN and CDR2 SYDVKM. CDR3 DNA sequence: TGTGCCAGCAGCGAACAGGGGCACGAGCAGTACTTC. Its translation: CASSEQGHEQYF.

The V call is TRBV6-5, the J call TRBJ2-1; 11 nucleotides align to TRBD2. V shed 5 bases and J 7 bases; nucleotides not matched to a gene: 4. Germline values: CDR1 MNHEY, CDR2 SVGAGI. The CDR3 runs to 14 residues. The CDR3, as DNA: TGTGCCAGCAGTAAAGGGACTAGCGGAAATGAGCAGTTCTTC. This encodes CASSKGTSGNEQFF.

The V gene is TRBV7-9, the J gene TRBJ2-7; 13 nucleotides line up with TRBD2. The junction had 6 bases not matched to a gene; V was cut back by 4 bases and J by 0 bases. Looked up from germline, CDR1 is SEHNR and CDR2 is FQNEAQ (reference sequence). This CDR3 contains 17 residues. The chain's CDR3 is CASSSGLAGAPSYEQYF. CDR3 DNA sequence: TGTGCCAGCAGCTCTGGACTAGCGGGAGCCCCCTCCTACGAGCAGTACTTC.

The genes are TRBV18 and TRBJ1-4; 7 bases match TRBD1. The ends lost 1 base at V and 3 bases at J; junction bases unmatched: 8. The germline gives CDR1 KGHSH, CDR2 LQKENI. The CDR3 loop spans 17 amino acids. The CDR3 protein is CASSPRQAQGANEKLFF. CDR3 nucleotide sequence: TGTGCCAGCTCACCACGACAGGCTCAGGGGGCTAATGAAAAACTGTTTTTT.

This clone was detected only a few times. The chain uses TRBV2 and TRBJ2-7; TRBD2 agrees at 8 bases. Germline CDR1 SNHLY, CDR2 FYNNEI. The ends lost 3 bases at V and 2 bases at J; junction bases unmatched: 3. This CDR3 contains 14 residues. For the CDR3, the DNA is TGTGCCAGCAGTGATTATAGCGGGACCTACGAGCAGTACTTC. This codes for CASSDYSGTYEQYF. The full variable domain, completed using reference TRBV2 and TRBJ2-7, is EPEVTQTPSHQVTQMGQEVILRCVPISNHLYFYWYRQILGQKVEFLVSFYNNEISEKSEIFDDQFSVERPDGSNFTLKIRSTKLEDSAMYFCASSDYSGTYEQYFGPGTRLTVT.

CDR3 region: CASSPGLAGSDTQYF. The CDR3 bases are TGTGCCAGCTCACCTGGACTAGCGGGGTCAGATACGCAGTATTTT. The genes are TRBV18 and TRBJ2-3; 12 nucleotides agree with TRBD2. The junction had 2 bases not matched to a gene; V was cut back by 3 bases and J by 4 bases. In germline, CDR1 is KGHSH, CDR2 LQKENI. The CDR3 has 15 residues.

J is TRBJ1-3 and V is TRBV4-2, with D possibly matching TRBD1 (6 bases). V shed 0 bases and J shed 1 base, with 13 bases lying between them. From germline, CDR1 is LGHNA and CDR2 YNFKEQ. The CDR3 totals 17 residues. Written as DNA, the CDR3 is TGTGCCAGCAGCCAAGAATTGCAGGGGCTATCTGGAAACACCATATATTTT. It specifies CASSQELQGLSGNTIYF.